This TCR beta chain was profiled in a study of T-cell reconstitution after alpha-beta-depleted transplantation in children. The germline V gene has CDR1 DFQATT and CDR2 SNEGSKA (reference sequence). The length of the CDR3 is 18 residues. After removal of 5 bases from V and 2 bases from J, the junction contained 15 bases not matched to a gene. This clonotype was counted only a few times. Its specificity is unknown. TCRbeta library preparation incorporated unique molecular identifiers. TCRdb analysed the PCR reads with MiXCR anew, one entry per CDR3 protein. The sample records 300,000 to 350,000 distinct CDR3 sequences, roughly 21% being singletons. Study-wide points: Newly generated T cells supplied most T-cell counts and diversity one year post-transplant. Alpha-beta T cells about two months after transplant reportedly derived from several hundred expanded graft clones.

The chain employs TRBV20-1 and TRBJ2-1; TRBD2 matches 10 bases. The sequenced sample was PBMCs, mostly from graft donor cells, obtained 180 days after TCRalphabeta/CD19-depleted stem cell transplant. This sequence originates from a male patient under 18 who had a stem cell transplant for acute lymphoblastic leukemia, so the T cells may come from the graft donor. Written as DNA, the CDR3 is TGCAGTGCTTTCCCGGGGCTAGCGGGAGAAACGACCTACAATGAGCAGTTCTTC. Protein sequence: CSAFPGLAGETTYNEQFF.